This entry concerns a single T cell receptor beta chain. Its antigen is unknown. One base away there is no much larger clone; base qualities are not given. The data originate from a study of beta chain features in type 1 diabetes (dated by TCRdb to the late 2010s). In terms of the full investigation: Mean age, gender distribution, total cell number and subset yield did not differ between patients and healthy donors. A total of under 140,000,000 sorted cells were examined across all samples, and the number of cells per subset was strongly correlated with RNA yield. In the study, TCRB repertoires of sorted circulating CD4+ T cell subsets from recently diagnosed type 1 diabetes patients were compared with those of matched healthy donors. Naive and central memory subsets were obtained from all 30 or so donors, but regulatory and stem cell-like memory subsets were isolated from only 8 patients and roughly 8 healthy donors.

V and J lose 2 bases and 5 bases, and a span of 8 bases separates them. CDR1 and CDR2 are drawn from the germline V gene (reference sequence): SGHNT, YYREEE. From the cysteine through the phenylalanine, the CDR3 covers 13 amino acids. Only the CDR3 region is kept as DNA, spanning 39 bases read in frame from base 1. All of the isolated RNA was reverse transcribed with the High Capacity cDNA Reverse Transcription Kit, so expressed TCRB transcripts were sequenced. Naive, central memory and regulatory T cell samples underwent deep immunoSEQ sequencing, averaging around 4 million total reads per sample. Sorted cells were lysed in RLT buffer and RNA was extracted with DNase-treated RNeasy Micro or Mini kits, depending on cell number. To prevent cross-contamination, every cell subset was processed on its own, while patient and healthy donor samples were processed together. The immunoSEQ multiplex PCR was used to amplify TCRB sequences from cDNA, yielding 87-bp fragments that span the CDR3 region. Sequencing of the amplicons was done on the Illumina HiSeq platform. The published analysis was carried out like this. Synthetic template baselines were used to correct PCR bias computationally, reads within Hamming distance 2 were collapsed together, and singletons that could not be merged were discarded. Reads were aligned against IMGT so that V, D and J genes, CDR3 length and insertions or deletions at six rearrangement sites could be assigned. Within each subset, clonotype counts were normalized to the number of sorted cells before true diversity and Gini coefficients were calculated with the tcR R package. Repertoire sharing was quantified using the overlap coefficient calculated on TCRB nucleotide sequences. As a proxy for the pre-selection repertoire, out-of-frame TCRB sequences from naive cells were analyzed. TCRdb carries this immuneACCESS record with in-frame sequences only. Its versions omit some clonotypes, under half of them owing to an unresolved V gene in the studies checked, with the rest unexplained. The DNA was the basis for D and trimming; V, J and clone size are from that table. Counted in this sample were approximately 730,000 clones; over 10% of them appeared once. Approximately 0.02% of the sample is held by the ten biggest clonotypes.

Each donor gave one peripheral blood draw, averaging approximately 110 mL, which was collected into heparinised tubes. A BD FACSAria II and a panel including CD45RO, CCR7, CD25, CD127, CD95 and CD27 were used to sort naive, central memory, regulatory and stem cell-like memory CD4+ T cells. Purity was above 98% for every sorted population. PBMCs were separated immediately by Lymphoprep density gradient centrifugation and were stained directly, without being cultured. Samples were stained and sorted in pairs, with one healthy donor and one patient per experiment, so that batch effects were minimized. Study-wide findings and limitations: PCR might favor shorter templates, but patient and control samples were amplified and corrected together, so any skew would affect both groups equally. Because cDNA was sequenced instead of genomic DNA, highly expressing activated cells could be over-represented, though the groups showed no difference in activation or CD3 levels. Only small numbers of individuals were included in the HLA sub-analyses, which left unresolved whether HLA type had any influence on TCRB rearrangement. A moderate but significant shortening of TCRB CDR3 length was observed in type 1 diabetes patients in all four CD4+ subsets. Naive, central memory and regulatory TCRB repertoires appeared to be more alike among patients than among healthy donors. Patients with type 1 diabetes made fewer insertions and deleted more nucleotides at VDJ recombination sites, implying thymic rearrangement abnormalities.

The sequence links TRBV5-4 to TRBJ2-1, with no confident D gene call. Sequencing was done on a sample of naive CD4+ T cells from blood. The sample's cell subset or site label, decoded: true naive CD4+ T cells. The sequence derives from a man younger than 30 with type 1 diabetes. The DNA is TGTGCCAGCAGCTTAAGACGGCACAATGAGCAGTTCTTC. It specifies CASSLRRHNEQFF.